A selection of T cell receptor beta chains follows, all from one sample in a study of T-cell memory formation after mild COVID-19. TCRdb processed the 5' RACE reads anew with MiXCR; each CDR3 protein has one entry. The table has a few hundred thousand distinct CDR3 sequences, approximately 15% seen once; the top ten hold about 22%. Material: PBMCs or a T cell subset sorted from them (not recorded which). These receptor sequences come from a man between 18 and 35 years old who had mild COVID-19 (a few samples of this study predate the infection). Cell type and time point are not known. CDR3s include the opening cysteine and the closing phenylalanine or tryptophan. The D gene is left open where the match is weak. Only part of the rows carry a size: once, few, many, or a class if the clone is expanded.

V gene,J gene,clone size,D gene,CDR3 protein,CDR3 DNA
TRBV5-1,TRBJ2-1,-,TRBD2,CASSWTSGVNEQFF,TGCGCCAGCAGTTGGACTAGCGGGGTAAATGAGCAGTTCTTC
TRBV7-2,TRBJ2-1,-,-,CASSLRLATNEQFF,TGTGCCAGCAGCTTAAGGCTAGCCACAAATGAGCAGTTCTTC
TRBV27,TRBJ1-2,few,-,CASSLIGVPYGYTF,TGTGCCAGCAGTTTAATAGGGGTCCCCTATGGCTACACCTTC
TRBV5-6,TRBJ2-7,many,-,CASSPRDTSYEQYF,TGTGCCAGCAGCCCCAGGGACACCTCCTACGAGCAGTACTTC
TRBV7-2,TRBJ2-5,-,-,CASSLGGAKETQYF,TGTGCCAGCAGCTTAGGGGGGGCGAAAGAGACCCAGTACTTC
TRBV27,TRBJ2-1,-,TRBD2,CASSLAYLAGGPDEQFF,TGTGCCAGCAGTTTAGCGTATCTAGCGGGGGGGCCGGATGAGCAGTTCTTC
TRBV20-1,TRBJ2-3,-,TRBD2,CSAESGTSGGGPLTDTQYF,TGCAGTGCTGAATCCGGGACTAGCGGGGGGGGCCCTCTCACAGATACGCAGTATTTT
TRBV7-9,TRBJ2-1,-,-,CASSDPRRVNEQFF,TGTGCCAGCAGCGATCCCAGGCGGGTGAATGAGCAGTTCTTC
TRBV5-1,TRBJ2-1,-,TRBD2,CASMKVLAGGRNEQFF,TGCGCCAGCATGAAGGTCTTAGCGGGGGGGCGCAATGAGCAGTTCTTC
TRBV6-2/TRBV6-3,TRBJ2-7,once,TRBD1,CASSRTGQDFEQYF,TGTGCCAGCAGCCGAACCGGACAGGACTTCGAGCAGTACTTC
TRBV7-7,TRBJ2-2,-,TRBD1,CASRNGQGDNTGELFF,TGTGCCAGCAGAAATGGACAGGGGGATAACACCGGGGAGCTGTTTTTT
TRBV7-2,TRBJ2-2,-,TRBD2,CASSRGGRNTGELFF,TGTGCCAGCAGCCGCGGGGGACGGAACACCGGGGAGCTGTTTTTT
TRBV7-2,TRBJ2-3,few,-,CASSLSGQYF,TGTGCCAGCAGCTTGTCCGGGCAGTATTTT
TRBV24-1,TRBJ1-2,-,TRBD1,CATSGTQGAYGYTF,TGTGCCACCAGTGGGACACAGGGGGCCTATGGCTACACCTTC
TRBV5-1,TRBJ2-7,-,TRBD1,CASSLFAGGTYEQYF,TGCGCCAGCAGCTTGTTCGCAGGGGGCACCTACGAGCAGTACTTC
TRBV4-3,TRBJ2-3,-,-,CASSHGGDGAARTQYF,TGCGCCAGCAGCCACGGCGGGGACGGAGCAGCGCGTACGCAGTATTTT
TRBV6-6,TRBJ1-2,-,-,CASSYDGYGYTF,TGTGCCAGCAGTTACGACGGGTATGGCTACACCTTC
TRBV20-1,TRBJ2-7,-,TRBD2,CSARGPSGDEQYF,TGCAGTGCTCGAGGGCCTAGCGGGGACGAGCAGTACTTC
TRBV9,TRBJ1-1,-,-,CASSPEGVFTEAFF,TGTGCCAGCAGCCCCGAGGGGGTGTTTACTGAAGCTTTCTTT
TRBV5-5,TRBJ2-7,-,-,CASSPAPTTHEQYF,TGTGCCAGCAGCCCAGCCCCGACGACTCACGAGCAGTACTTC
TRBV9,TRBJ2-3,few,-,CASSHSNEDTQYF,TGTGCCAGCAGCCATTCCAATGAAGATACGCAGTATTTT
TRBV7-2,TRBJ1-1,many,TRBD1,CASSFYGQEHPGAFF,TGTGCCAGCAGCTTTTACGGACAGGAGCATCCCGGAGCTTTCTTT
TRBV6-2/TRBV6-3,TRBJ2-1,-,-,CATSSEGGPYNEQFF,TGTGCCACCAGTTCGGAGGGGGGGCCCTACAATGAGCAGTTCTTC
TRBV6-5,TRBJ1-6,-,-,CASSYLGISPLHF,TGTGCCAGCAGTTACTTAGGGATCTCACCCCTCCACTTT
TRBV7-3,TRBJ2-1,few,-,CASSSTDYYNEQFF,TGTGCCAGCAGCTCTACGGACTACTACAATGAGCAGTTCTTC
TRBV6-6,TRBJ1-2,few,-,CASIGRPRYGYTF,TGTGCCAGCATAGGCAGGCCCCGCTATGGCTACACCTTC
TRBV5-1,TRBJ2-1,-,-,CASSFTRGVSDEQFF,TGCGCCAGCAGCTTTACGAGGGGCGTTAGCGATGAGCAGTTCTTC
TRBV7-3,TRBJ2-1,many,-,CASSLTRGNEQFF,TGTGCCAGCAGCCTCACTCGGGGAAATGAGCAGTTCTTC
TRBV9,TRBJ2-1,-,-,CASSVSGQNNEQFF,TGTGCCAGCAGCGTAAGCGGACAGAACAATGAGCAGTTCTTC
TRBV11-2,TRBJ1-6,few,TRBD1,CASSLTTGKDSPLHF,TGTGCCAGCAGCCTGACGACAGGGAAAGATTCACCCCTCCACTTT
TRBV7-3,TRBJ2-2,-,-,CASSLFGGRDTGELFF,TGTGCCAGCAGCTTATTCGGGGGACGCGACACCGGGGAGCTGTTTTTT
TRBV29-1,TRBJ1-2,-,-,CSAHRANYGYTF,TGCAGCGCCCACAGAGCTAACTATGGCTACACCTTC
TRBV20-1,TRBJ2-1,few,-,CSLFGLGPYNEQFF,TGCAGCCTCTTTGGGCTAGGTCCGTACAATGAGCAGTTCTTC
TRBV7-2,TRBJ2-2,-,TRBD1,CASSLEPGGSSTGELFF,TGTGCCAGCAGCTTAGAGCCAGGGGGCAGCAGCACCGGGGAGCTGTTTTTT
TRBV4-3,TRBJ1-3,few,TRBD1,CASSFRDRGEGNTIYF,TGCGCCAGCAGCTTCCGGGACAGGGGCGAAGGAAACACCATATATTTT
TRBV7-6,TRBJ2-5,many,TRBD1,CASSPLTGLGETQYF,TGTGCCAGCAGCCCCTTGACAGGGCTAGGAGAGACCCAGTACTTC
TRBV4-3,TRBJ2-3,few,TRBD1,CASSQVRQGGTDTQYF,TGCGCCAGCAGCCAAGTACGCCAGGGGGGCACAGATACGCAGTATTTT
TRBV24-1,TRBJ1-2,few,-,CATSGNPGTSSSPGGYTF,TGTGCCACCAGTGGTAACCCGGGGACAAGCTCCTCTCCCGGGGGCTACACCTTC
TRBV7-2,TRBJ2-2,-,TRBD2,CASSTLRGGPLFDTGELFF,TGTGCCAGCAGCACTCTGCGCGGGGGGCCCCTCTTTGACACCGGGGAGCTGTTTTTT
TRBV21-1,TRBJ2-3,-,-,CASSKDPLAGDTDTQYF,TGTGCCAGCAGCAAAGACCCTCTAGCGGGGGACACAGATACGCAGTATTTT
TRBV7-6,TRBJ2-7,-,-,CASSRVRGSYEQYF,TGTGCCAGCAGCCGAGTGAGAGGCTCCTACGAGCAGTACTTC
TRBV6-2/TRBV6-3,TRBJ2-1,-,TRBD2,CASSSRTSGGTYNEQFF,TGTGCCAGCAGTTCAAGGACTAGCGGGGGGACTTACAATGAGCAGTTCTTC
TRBV20-1,TRBJ1-6,-,-,CSASPKKRDSPLHF,TGCAGTGCTTCCCCAAAAAAGAGGGATTCACCCCTCCACTTT
TRBV4-1,TRBJ1-1,many,TRBD1,CASSQGATGGYTEAFF,TGCGCCAGCAGCCAGGGAGCGACAGGGGGCTATACTGAAGCTTTCTTT
TRBV6-5,TRBJ2-1,-,-,CASSYVGGPGNEQFF,TGTGCCAGCAGTTACGTCGGGGGGCCTGGGAATGAGCAGTTCTTC